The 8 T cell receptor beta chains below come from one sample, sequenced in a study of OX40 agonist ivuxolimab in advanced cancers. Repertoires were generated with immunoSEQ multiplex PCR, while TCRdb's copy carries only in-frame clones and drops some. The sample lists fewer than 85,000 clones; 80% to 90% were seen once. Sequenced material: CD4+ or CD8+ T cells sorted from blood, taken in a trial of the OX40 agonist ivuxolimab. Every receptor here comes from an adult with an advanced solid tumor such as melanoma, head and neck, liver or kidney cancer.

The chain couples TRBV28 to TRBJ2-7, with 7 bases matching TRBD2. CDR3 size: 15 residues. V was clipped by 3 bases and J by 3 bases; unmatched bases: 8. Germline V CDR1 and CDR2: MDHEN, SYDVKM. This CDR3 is CASSLAGTGGYEQYF. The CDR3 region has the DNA TGTGCCAGCAGTTTGGCCGGGACGGGGGGCTACGAGCAGTACTTC.

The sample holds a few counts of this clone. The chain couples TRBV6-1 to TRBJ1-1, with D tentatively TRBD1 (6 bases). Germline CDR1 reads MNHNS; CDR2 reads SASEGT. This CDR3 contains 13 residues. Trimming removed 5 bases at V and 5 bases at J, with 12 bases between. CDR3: CASSSSQGTEAFF. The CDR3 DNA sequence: TGTGCCAGCAGTAGCTCACAGGGAACTGAAGCTTTCTTT.

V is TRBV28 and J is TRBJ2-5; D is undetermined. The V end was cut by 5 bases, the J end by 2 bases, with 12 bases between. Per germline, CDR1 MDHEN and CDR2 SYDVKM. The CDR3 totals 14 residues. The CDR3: CASSLVGLQETQYF. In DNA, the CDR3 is TGTGCCAGCAGTCTAGTAGGATTACAAGAGACCCAGTACTTC.

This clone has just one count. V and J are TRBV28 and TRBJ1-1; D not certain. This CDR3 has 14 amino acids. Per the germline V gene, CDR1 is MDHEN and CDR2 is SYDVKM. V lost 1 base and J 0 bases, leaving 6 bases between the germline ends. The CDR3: CASSLFTLNTEAFF. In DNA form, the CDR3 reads TGTGCCAGCAGTTTATTTACGCTGAACACTGAAGCTTTCTTT.

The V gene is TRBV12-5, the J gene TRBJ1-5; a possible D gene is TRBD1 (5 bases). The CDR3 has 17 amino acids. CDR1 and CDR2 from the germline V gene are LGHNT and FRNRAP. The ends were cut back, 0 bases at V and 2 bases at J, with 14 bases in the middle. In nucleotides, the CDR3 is TGTGCTAGTGGTTTGGTGCACGGGGCGGTGGGCAATCAGCCCCAGCATTTT. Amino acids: CASGLVHGAVGNQPQHF. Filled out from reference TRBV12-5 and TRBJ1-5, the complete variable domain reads DARVTQTPRHKVTEMGQEVTMRCQPILGHNTVFWYRQTMMQGLELLAYFRNRAPLDDSGMPKDRFSAEMPDATLATLKIQPSEPRDSAVYFCASGLVHGAVGNQPQHFGDGTRLSIL.

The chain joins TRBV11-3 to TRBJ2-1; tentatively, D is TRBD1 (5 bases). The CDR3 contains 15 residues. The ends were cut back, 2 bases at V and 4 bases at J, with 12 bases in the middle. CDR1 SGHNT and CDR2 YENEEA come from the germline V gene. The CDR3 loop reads CASSLNQGIYNEQFF. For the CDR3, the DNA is TGTGCCAGCAGCTTAAACCAGGGTATTTACAATGAGCAGTTCTTC.

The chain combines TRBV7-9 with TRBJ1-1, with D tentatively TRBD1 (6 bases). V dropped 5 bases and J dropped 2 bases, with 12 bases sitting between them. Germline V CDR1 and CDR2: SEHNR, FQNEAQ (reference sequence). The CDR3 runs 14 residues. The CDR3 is CASSPRTENTEAFF. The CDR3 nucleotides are TGTGCCAGCAGCCCCCGGACAGAAAACACTGAAGCTTTCTTT.

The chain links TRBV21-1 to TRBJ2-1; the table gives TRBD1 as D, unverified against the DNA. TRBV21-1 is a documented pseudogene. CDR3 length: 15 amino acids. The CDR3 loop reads CAHKLRAGARNEQFF. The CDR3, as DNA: TGTGCCCACAAACTTAGGGCAGGGGCTAGGAATGAGCAGTTCTTC.